The T cell receptor (beta chain) described here comes from a study of OX40 agonist ivuxolimab in advanced cancers. Study information: Patients were given ivuxolimab, an antibody that agonizes OX40 (CD134). Findings and caveats of the study: CD8+ T cells showed, on average, more clonal expansion than CD4+ cells.

This CDR3 comprises 16 residues. CDR1 is SGHRS and CDR2 is YFSETQ in the germline V gene. Trimming cost V 3 bases and J 7 bases, with 17 bases left between them. Remarks on this clone: Antigen unknown.

Blood samples were obtained at baseline, cycle 4 day 1, and cycle 7 day 1. The assay was immunoSEQ multiplex PCR, and TCRdb's table has in-frame clones only and misses some. The sample holds approximately 65,000 clones, about 92% seen once. V is TRBV5-1 and J is TRBJ1-6, with D possibly being TRBD1 (6 bases). The sequencing here drew on CD4+ or CD8+ T cells sorted from blood, taken in a trial of the OX40 agonist ivuxolimab. The source is an adult with an advanced solid tumor such as melanoma, head and neck, liver or kidney cancer. CDR3 amino acids: CASSSRIRGGNSPLHF. The CDR3 nucleotides read TGCGCCAGCAGCTCAAGAATCAGGGGAGGCAATTCACCCCTCCACTTT.